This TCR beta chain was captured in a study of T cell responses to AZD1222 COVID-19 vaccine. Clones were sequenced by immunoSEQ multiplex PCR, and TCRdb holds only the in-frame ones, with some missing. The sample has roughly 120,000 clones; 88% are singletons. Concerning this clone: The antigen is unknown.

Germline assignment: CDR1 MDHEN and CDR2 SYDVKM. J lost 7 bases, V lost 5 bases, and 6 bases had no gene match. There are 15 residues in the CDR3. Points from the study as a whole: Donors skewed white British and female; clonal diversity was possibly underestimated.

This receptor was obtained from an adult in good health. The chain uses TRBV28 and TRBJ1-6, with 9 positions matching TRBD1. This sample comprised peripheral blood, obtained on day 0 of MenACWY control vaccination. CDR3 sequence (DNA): TGTGCCAGCAGTCCCGGGGACAGGGACAATTCACCCCTCCACTTT. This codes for CASSPGDRDNSPLHF.